Below are 18 T cell receptor beta chains sequenced from a single sample in a study of blood T cell repertoires in COVID-19. Clones were read by immunoSEQ multiplex PCR, and TCRdb kept only the in-frame ones, dropping some. The sample holds some 370,000 clones, 80% to 90% seen once. Sequenced: peripheral blood. The source of these receptors is a middle-aged man with acute or convalescent COVID-19.

The chain joins TRBV5-8 to TRBJ1-1, with D possibly TRBD1 on 6 matching bases. Trimming left V 4 bases short and J 3 bases short, with 16 bases between. This CDR3 is built from 15 residues. The germline V gene encodes CDR1 SGHTS and CDR2 YDEGEE. The CDR3 bases are TGTGCCAGCAGCGCTCGGGAGGGGGGCTACACTGAAGCTTTCTTT. Protein sequence: CASSAREGGYTEAFF.

This chain uses TRBV6-5 with TRBJ2-4; D is perhaps TRBD2 (5 bases). Germline CDR1 reads MNHEY; CDR2 reads SVGAGI. This CDR3 spans 14 amino acids. V was shortened by 2 bases and J by 9 bases, with 14 bases between the two germline ends. The CDR3 DNA reads as TGTGCCAGCAGTTACGGTCCGGGGTCCGGCATTCAGTACTTC. Translated: CASSYGPGSGIQYF.

V usage is TRBV9 and J usage is TRBJ1-3; D not certain. The CDR3 sequence is 13 residues long. Germline loops: CDR1 SGDLS, CDR2 YYNGEE. With 5 bases removed from V and 0 bases from J, the gap between germline ends came to 6 bases. The CDR3 nucleotides read TGTGCCAGCAGTCAGTACTCTGGAAACACCATATATTTT. Amino acids: CASSQYSGNTIYF.

This clone was counted a few times. The chain couples TRBV7-2 to TRBJ2-7; 12 positions agree with TRBD2. The junction had 7 bases not matched to a gene; V was cut back by 4 bases and J by 6 bases. The CDR3 is 15 amino acids. CDR1 and CDR2 from the germline V gene are SGHTA and FQGNSA. CDR3 in amino acids: CASSSMGLAGTEQYF. DNA of the CDR3: TGTGCCAGCAGCTCGATGGGACTAGCGGGCACCGAGCAGTACTTC.

The chain uses TRBV7-9 and TRBJ2-1, with TRBD2 identical over 10 bases. The CDR3 covers 16 residues. Germline V gives CDR1 SEHNR, CDR2 FQNEAQ (reference sequence). The V gene end was trimmed by 5 bases and the J gene end by 3 bases; junction bases not matched to a gene: 7. CDR3 protein: CASSPPSGSNYNEQFF. DNA for the CDR3: TGTGCCAGCAGCCCACCTAGCGGGAGTAACTACAATGAGCAGTTCTTC. Full variable domain (outside the CDR3, taken from reference TRBV7-9 and TRBJ2-1): DTGVSQNPRHKITKRGQNVTFRCDPISEHNRLYWYRQTLGQGPEFLTYFQNEAQLEKSRLLSDRFSAERPKGSFSTLEIQRTEQGDSAMYLCASSPPSGSNYNEQFFGPGTRLTVL.

In its sample, this clone was seen a few times. The gene calls are TRBV7-2 and TRBJ2-5, with 8 bases lining up with TRBD1. The J segment lost 0 bases and the V segment lost 1 base, leaving 1 base of the junction unmatched. This CDR3 contains 15 residues. The germline gives CDR1 SGHTA, CDR2 FQGNSA. CDR3 in DNA: TGTGCCAGCAGCTTAGACAGGGGGTACCAAGAGACCCAGTACTTC. This translates into CASSLDRGYQETQYF.

The J gene is TRBJ2-2, the V gene TRBV3-1 (or the pseudogene TRBV3-2); TRBD1 might be the D (6 bases). V was cut by 0 bases and J by 6 bases, with 8 bases left in between. CDR1 and CDR2 (germline): LGHDT, YNNKEL (reference sequence). The CDR3 consists of 14 residues. CDR3 region: CASSQDPGAGELFF. The CDR3 nucleotides read TGTGCCAGCAGCCAAGATCCAGGGGCCGGGGAGCTGTTTTTT.

The rearrangement links TRBV4-2 to TRBJ2-7; D is undetermined. Germline lookup yields CDR1 LGHNA and CDR2 YNFKEQ. CDR3 length: 13 amino acids. The V gene lost 2 bases and the J gene lost 3 bases, with 8 bases spanning the gap. CDR3 in DNA: TGTGCCAGCAGCCAAACGAACAGCTACGAGCAGTACTTC. It encodes CASSQTNSYEQYF.

This clone was detected a few times. V usage is TRBV7-8 and J usage is TRBJ2-2, with TRBD2 as a possible D gene (6 bases). CDR1 is SGHVS and CDR2 is FQNEAQ in the germline V gene. The CDR3 consists of 13 residues. V was cut by 4 bases and J by 7 bases, with 10 bases left in between. This chain's CDR3 is CASSSREFGELFF. The CDR3 DNA reads as TGTGCCAGCAGCTCTCGGGAGTTCGGGGAGCTGTTTTTT.

V gene TRBV4-2 combines with J gene TRBJ2-3; 15 nucleotides match TRBD2. The CDR3 has 16 amino acids. The ends lost 4 bases at V and 8 bases at J; junction bases unmatched: 7. CDR1 and CDR2 from the germline V gene are LGHNA and YNFKEQ. The CDR3 is CASSPGLAGGLGTQYF. CDR3 sequence (DNA): TGTGCCAGCAGCCCGGGACTAGCGGGAGGATTAGGTACGCAGTATTTT.

The chain joins TRBV2 to TRBJ2-1; 9 bases map to TRBD1. Trimming at V came to 8 bases and at J to 9 bases, leaving 11 bases not matched to a gene. The length of the CDR3 is 14 residues. Germline CDR1 is SNHLY and CDR2 is FYNNEI. CDR3 protein: CASGQWTGDSEQFF. Written as DNA, the CDR3 is TGTGCCAGCGGTCAATGGACAGGGGACAGTGAGCAGTTCTTC.

J is TRBJ1-6 and V is TRBV5-1, with 7 nucleotides matching TRBD1. The trim removed 0 bases at V and 0 bases at J, leaving 18 bases unmatched. The CDR3 has 22 amino acids. The germline V gene encodes CDR1 SGHRS and CDR2 YFSETQ. CDR3: CASSLVGIFRDSQSSYNSPLHF. In DNA, the CDR3 is TGCGCCAGCAGCTTGGTGGGTATTTTCAGGGACAGCCAGAGCTCCTATAATTCACCCCTCCACTTT. Full variable domain (remainder filled in from reference TRBV5-1 and TRBJ1-6): KAGVTQTPRYLIKTRGQQVTLSCSPISGHRSVSWYQQTPGQGLQFLFEYFSETQRNKGNFPGRFSGRQFSNSRSEMNVSTLELGDSALYLCASSLVGIFRDSQSSYNSPLHFGNGTRLTVT.

The chain uses TRBV7-6 and TRBJ1-4; TRBD1 agrees at 11 bases. The CDR3 spans 14 residues. Unmatched junction bases numbered 6, after V lost 5 bases and J lost 10 bases. In germline, CDR1 is SGHVS, CDR2 FNYEAQ. CDR3 residues: CASSPGQGVGKLFF. The DNA for the CDR3 is TGTGCCAGCAGCCCGGGACAGGGGGTGGGAAAACTGTTTTTT.

The gene calls are TRBV11-2 and TRBJ1-1; D perhaps matches TRBD1 (5 bases). The CDR3 length is 14 residues. V was pared by 1 base and J by 6 bases, with 12 bases between. The germline V gene encodes CDR1 SGHAT and CDR2 FQNNGV. CDR3 DNA sequence: TGTGCCAGCAGCTTAGTTTTAGCGGGGGCTGAAGCTTTCTTT. Encoded protein: CASSLVLAGAEAFF.

V gene TRBV28 combines with J gene TRBJ2-2; tentative D call: TRBD1 (5 bases). The CDR3 runs to 14 residues. Per the germline V gene, CDR1 is MDHEN and CDR2 is SYDVKM. V was shortened by 2 bases and J by 5 bases, with 9 bases between the two germline ends. The CDR3 DNA reads TGTGCCAGCAGTTTAATCAGGGAAACCGGGGAGCTGTTTTTT. This translates into CASSLIRETGELFF. The whole variable domain, remainder taken from reference TRBV28 and TRBJ2-2, is DVKVTQSSRYLVKRTGEKVFLECVQDMDHENMFWYRQDPGLGLRLIYFSYDVKMKEKGDIPEGYSVSREKKERFSLILESASTNQTSMYLCASSLIRETGELFFGEGSRLTVL.

The chain has TRBV9 and TRBJ1-2; no firm D call. CDR1 is SGDLS, CDR2 YYNGEE, per germline. This CDR3 spans 16 amino acids. Trimming cost V 4 bases and J 4 bases, with 20 bases left between them. CDR3 loop: CASSQTGRELFYGYTF. CDR3 sequence (DNA): TGTGCCAGCAGCCAAACTGGGAGGGAACTATTCTATGGCTACACCTTC.

J is TRBJ2-1 and V is TRBV4-1; D possibly corresponds to TRBD2 (7 bases). Trimming shortened V by 4 bases and J by 7 bases, and 17 bases separated the two germline ends. The CDR3 length is 15 residues. Germline values: CDR1 MGHRA, CDR2 YSYEKL. CDR3 sequence reads: CASSPVRGRVNEQFF. The CDR3 coding sequence is TGCGCCAGCAGCCCCGTAAGGGGGAGGGTGAATGAGCAGTTCTTC.

The rearrangement joins TRBV2 to TRBJ1-5; D is perhaps TRBD1 (6 bases). Between the trimmed V and J ends, which lost 7 bases and 8 bases, there was a span of 15 bases. CDR1 and CDR2 (germline): SNHLY, FYNNEI. The CDR3 runs 13 residues. CDR3 region: CASIGGGMEPQHF. DNA of the CDR3: TGTGCCAGCATCGGGGGGGGCATGGAGCCCCAGCATTTT.